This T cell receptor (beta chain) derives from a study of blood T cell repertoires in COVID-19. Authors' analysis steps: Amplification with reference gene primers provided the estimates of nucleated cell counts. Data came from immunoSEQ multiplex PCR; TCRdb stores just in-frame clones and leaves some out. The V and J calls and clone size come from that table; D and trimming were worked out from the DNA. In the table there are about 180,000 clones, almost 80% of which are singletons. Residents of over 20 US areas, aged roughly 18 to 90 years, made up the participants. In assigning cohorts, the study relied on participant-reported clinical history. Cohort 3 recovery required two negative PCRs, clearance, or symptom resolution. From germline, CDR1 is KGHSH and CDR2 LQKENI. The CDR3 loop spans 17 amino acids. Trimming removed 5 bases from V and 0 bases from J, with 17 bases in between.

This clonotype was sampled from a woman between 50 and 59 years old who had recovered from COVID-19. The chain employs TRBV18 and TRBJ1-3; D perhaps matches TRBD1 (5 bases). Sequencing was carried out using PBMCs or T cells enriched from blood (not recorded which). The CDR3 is CASSEAAEGSSGNTIYF. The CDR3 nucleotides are TGTGCCAGCTCAGAGGCTGCGGAGGGGTCCTCTGGAAACACCATATATTTT.